Each of the 27 T cell receptor beta chains below was sequenced from the same sample in a study of T cell responses to AZD1222 COVID-19 vaccine. Libraries were prepared by immunoSEQ multiplex PCR; TCRdb keeps only in-frame clonotypes and omits some of them. The table shows 170,000 or so clones, with just over 90% occurring only once. Sequenced here: peripheral blood, sampled on day 0 of AZD1222 vaccination. The receptors derive from an adult in good health.

J is TRBJ2-3 and V is TRBV5-1, with D tentatively TRBD2 (6 bases). This CDR3 comprises 15 residues. V was pared by 2 bases and J by 1 base, with 11 bases between. Germline V CDR1 and CDR2: SGHRS, YFSETQ. CDR3 region: CASSLGRRGTDTQYF. CDR3 DNA sequence: TGCGCCAGCAGCTTAGGGAGGCGAGGCACAGATACGCAGTATTTT.

This rearrangement joins TRBV4-3 to TRBJ1-1; D remains unclear. The CDR3 loop spans 14 amino acids. The V gene lost 0 bases and the J gene lost 0 bases, with 5 bases spanning the gap. Germline CDR1 LGHNA, CDR2 YSLEER. CDR3 sequence reads: CASSQDGVNTEAFF. CDR3 nucleotides: TGCGCCAGCAGCCAAGATGGAGTGAACACTGAAGCTTTCTTT.

This chain joins TRBV14 and TRBJ1-2; weak D call: TRBD1 (6 bases). The CDR3 totals 15 residues. Germline CDR1 is SGHDN and CDR2 is FVKESK. The germline V and J ends were trimmed by 3 bases and 2 bases, with 13 bases remaining between them. The CDR3 spells CASSHPGDGNYGYTF. The CDR3 DNA is TGTGCCAGCAGCCACCCAGGGGACGGCAACTATGGCTACACCTTC.

This chain joins TRBV7-8 and TRBJ2-2, with 9 nucleotides matching TRBD1. The CDR3 is made up of 15 amino acids. Trimming at V came to 5 bases and at J to 5 bases, leaving 6 bases not matched to a gene. Germline V lookup: CDR1 SGHVS, CDR2 FQNEAQ. Here the CDR3 DNA reads TGTGCCAGCAGCCGGGACAGGGTGGGAACCGGGGAGCTGTTTTTT. Translation gives CASSRDRVGTGELFF.

This chain connects TRBV5-1 to TRBJ2-3, with D hard to call. CDR3 length equals 13 residues. Germline CDR1 reads SGHRS; CDR2 reads YFSETQ. The V gene lost 1 base and the J gene lost 4 bases, with 7 bases spanning the gap. The CDR3 is CASSLPVPDTQYF. CDR3 DNA: TGCGCCAGCAGCTTGCCGGTCCCAGATACGCAGTATTTT.

The chain recombines TRBV7-8 with TRBJ1-4; D is uncertain. CDR3 length: 14 residues. Germline V gene data show CDR1 as SGHVS and CDR2 as FQNEAQ. V dropped 3 bases and J dropped 1 base, with 6 bases sitting between them. DNA for the CDR3: TGTGCCAGCAGCTTGGGAGGAACTAATGAAAAACTGTTTTTT. Protein: CASSLGGTNEKLFF. Full variable domain (rest looked up from reference TRBV7-8 and TRBJ1-4): GAGVSQSPRYKVAKRGQDVALRCDPISGHVSLFWYQQALGQGPEFLTYFQNEAQLDKSGLPSDRFFAERPEGSVSTLKIQRTQQEDSAVYLCASSLGGTNEKLFFGSGTQLSVL.

The chain joins TRBV29-1 to TRBJ2-3, with 8 bases fitting TRBD1. Germline loops: CDR1 SQVTM, CDR2 ANQGSEA. V lost 6 bases, J lost 6 bases, and 11 bases stayed unmatched. The CDR3 spans 14 residues. In DNA form, the CDR3 reads TGCAGCGTAACTTCAGGGGGCTCAGCGGATACGCAGTATTTT. Protein sequence: CSVTSGGSADTQYF.

The V gene is TRBV5-1, the J gene TRBJ2-2, with TRBD1 matching over 9 bases. J was trimmed by 1 base and V by 0 bases; bases with no gene match: 4. CDR3 size: 17 residues. Germline assignment: CDR1 SGHRS and CDR2 YFSETQ. In DNA form, the CDR3 reads TGCGCCAGCAGCTTGGCCGGGACAGGGCAGAACACCGGGGAGCTGTTTTTT. Protein sequence: CASSLAGTGQNTGELFF. Using reference TRBV5-1 and TRBJ2-2 for the parts outside the CDR3, the full variable domain is KAGVTQTPRYLIKTRGQQVTLSCSPISGHRSVSWYQQTPGQGLQFLFEYFSETQRNKGNFPGRFSGRQFSNSRSEMNVSTLELGDSALYLCASSLAGTGQNTGELFFGEGSRLTVL.

The chain has TRBV9 and TRBJ2-1, with D possibly TRBD2 on 6 matching bases. Germline V gene data show CDR1 as SGDLS and CDR2 as YYNGEE. CDR3 length: 16 residues. V shed 1 base and J shed 7 bases, with 18 bases lying between them. DNA for the CDR3: TGTGCCAGCAGCGTACGAGGGCAGCAGGAGGGGAATGAGCAGTTCTTC. Protein sequence: CASSVRGQQEGNEQFF.

V is TRBV7-9 and J is TRBJ1-3; D may be TRBD1 (6 bases). The CDR3 contains 15 residues. V lost 0 bases, J lost 3 bases, and 9 bases lay in between. Per germline, CDR1 SEHNR and CDR2 FQNEAQ (reference sequence). CDR3 in amino acids: CASSLAGGGGNTIYF. In DNA, the CDR3 is TGTGCCAGCAGCTTAGCAGGGGGTGGTGGAAACACCATATATTTT.

This clone has a single count. The rearrangement links TRBV10-3 to TRBJ2-7, with D unclear. CDR1 is ENHRY and CDR2 is SYGVKD in the germline V gene. CDR3 size: 13 residues. V was clipped by 7 bases and J by 3 bases, with 13 bases between them. The CDR3 region is CAITAAGSYEQYF. The DNA for the CDR3 is TGTGCCATCACCGCAGCTGGTAGCTACGAGCAGTACTTC.

This chain connects TRBV10-3 to TRBJ1-2; 9 bases match TRBD1. Germline trimming cut 4 bases from V and 6 bases from J; bases unmatched to any gene: 6. Germline V gene data show CDR1 as ENHRY and CDR2 as SYGVKD. The length of the CDR3 is 14 residues. DNA for the CDR3: TGTGCCATCAGTGCGACAGGGGGGAGGGATGGCTACACCTTC. Its protein product is CAISATGGRDGYTF.

This clone was recorded a few times. This rearrangement joins TRBV6-2 or TRBV6-3 to TRBJ2-1, with D perhaps matching TRBD2 (5 bases). Germline CDR1 MNHEY, CDR2 SVGEGT. The CDR3 is 14 residues long. V lost 6 bases and J 8 bases, leaving 17 bases between the germline ends. The CDR3 reads CASSPEASIHEQFF. CDR3 sequence (DNA): TGTGCCAGCAGCCCGGAGGCTAGCATCCATGAGCAGTTCTTC.

The CDR3 DNA reads TGTGCCAGCAGCTCCGGACTAGCGGGGGGGCCCGGGGAGCTGTTTTTT. Translation: CASSSGLAGGPGELFF. This chain joins TRBV7-7 and TRBJ2-2; the match to TRBD2 covers 15 bases. The CDR3 extends over 16 amino acids. J was trimmed by 6 bases and V by 4 bases; bases with no gene match: 3. Germline-derived CDR1 and CDR2 are SSHAT and FNYEAQ (reference sequence).

The chain recombines TRBV5-4 with TRBJ2-6, with D tentatively TRBD2 (5 bases). CDR3 length: 17 amino acids. Trimming removed 3 bases from V and 0 bases from J, with 13 bases in between. Germline V CDR1 and CDR2: SGHNT, YYREEE (reference sequence). CDR3 loop: CASSSQVGGSGANVLTF. Here the CDR3 DNA reads TGTGCCAGCAGCTCCCAGGTAGGAGGCTCTGGGGCCAACGTCCTGACTTTC. Full variable domain (rest looked up from reference TRBV5-4 and TRBJ2-6): ETGVTQSPTHLIKTRGQQVTLRCSSQSGHNTVSWYQQALGQGPQFIFQYYREEENGRGNFPPRFSGLQFPNYSSELNVNALELDDSALYLCASSSQVGGSGANVLTFGAGSRLTVL.

The gene calls are TRBV5-4 and TRBJ2-5; possibly TRBD1 or TRBD2 for D (5 bases each). Germline CDR1 SGHNT, CDR2 YYREEE (reference sequence). Deletions cut 0 bases from V and 5 bases from J, with 11 bases between. This CDR3 has 14 amino acids. The CDR3 region is CASSLAGAAETQYF. CDR3 bases: TGTGCCAGCAGCTTGGCCGGGGCGGCGGAGACCCAGTACTTC.

This clone was counted a single time. V usage is TRBV7-3 and J usage is TRBJ2-2; TRBD2 agrees at 11 bases. The germline V gene has CDR1 SGHTA and CDR2 FQGTGA. The V and J ends lost 2 bases and 3 bases, in that order; junction bases with no gene match: 11. The CDR3 consists of 19 residues. In DNA form, the CDR3 reads TGTGCCAGCAGCTTAGGCCCTAGCGGGGGGTACGGTGACACCGGGGAGCTGTTTTTT. It translates to CASSLGPSGGYGDTGELFF.

The genes are TRBV14 and TRBJ2-7; tentatively, D is TRBD1 or TRBD2 (5 bases each). This CDR3 comprises 13 residues. Looked up from germline, CDR1 is SGHDN and CDR2 is FVKESK. V was shortened by 5 bases and J by 0 bases, with 8 bases between the two germline ends. CDR3 DNA: TGTGCCAGCAGCAGGGACCACTCCTACGAGCAGTACTTC. As protein: CASSRDHSYEQYF.

The chain is built from TRBV10-3 and TRBJ2-7; TRBD2 agrees at 7 bases. Germline lookup yields CDR1 ENHRY and CDR2 SYGVKD. The CDR3 loop spans 13 amino acids. V lost 8 bases, J lost 0 bases, and 4 bases stayed unmatched. Written as DNA, the CDR3 is TGTGCCATCCGTACGGGGGGCTCCTACGAGCAGTACTTC. It yields the protein CAIRTGGSYEQYF.

This clone came up once. CDR3: CASSLLAGDTQYF. DNA of the CDR3: TGTGCCAGCAGCTTACTAGCGGGAGATACGCAGTATTTT. The chain joins TRBV7-2 to TRBJ2-3; 8 bases are a match to TRBD2. From germline, CDR1 is SGHTA and CDR2 FQGNSA. The CDR3 extends over 13 amino acids. V shed 2 bases, J shed 5 bases, and the junction held 0 bases outside the gene matches. Full variable domain (outside the CDR3, taken from reference TRBV7-2 and TRBJ2-3): GAGVSQSPSNKVTEKGKDVELRCDPISGHTALYWYRQSLGQGLEFLIYFQGNSAPDKSGLPSDRFSAERTGGSVSTLTIQRTQQEDSAVYLCASSLLAGDTQYFGPGTRLTVL.

The chain uses TRBV27 and TRBJ1-3; D ambiguous. V shed 0 bases and J shed 0 bases, with 9 bases lying between them. The CDR3 consists of 16 residues. Germline lookup yields CDR1 MNHEY and CDR2 SMNVEV (reference sequence). CDR3 nucleotides: TGTGCCAGCAGTTTATCGCCGTCTGGCTCTGGAAACACCATATATTTT. It translates to CASSLSPSGSGNTIYF.

The V gene is TRBV13, the J gene TRBJ2-7, with 9 bases fitting TRBD1. CDR3 length: 15 residues. The germline CDR1 and CDR2 sequences are PRHDT and FYEKMQ (reference sequence). The junction had 8 bases not matched to a gene; V was cut back by 3 bases and J by 5 bases. The CDR3 sequence: CASSFAGQGSDEQYF. CDR3 DNA sequence: TGTGCCAGCAGCTTTGCAGGACAGGGGTCAGACGAGCAGTACTTC. Complete variable domain (other parts from reference TRBV13 and TRBJ2-7): AAGVIQSPRHLIKEKRETATLKCYPIPRHDTVYWYQQGPGQDPQFLISFYEKMQSDKGSIPDRFSAQQFSDYHSELNMSSLELGDSALYFCASSFAGQGSDEQYFGPGTRLTVT.

The rearrangement links TRBV6-5 to TRBJ1-1; D might be TRBD1 (6 bases). The V end was cut by 0 bases, the J end by 0 bases, with 8 bases between. Germline V gives CDR1 MNHEY, CDR2 SVGAGI. The CDR3 consists of 15 residues. The CDR3, as DNA: TGTGCCAGCAGTTACTCGAGACAGGTGAACACTGAAGCTTTCTTT. Encoded protein: CASSYSRQVNTEAFF.

The V gene is TRBV7-6, the J gene TRBJ1-1; TRBD1 might be the D (6 bases). Deletions cut 8 bases from V and 1 base from J, with 11 bases between. Germline CDR1 reads SGHVS; CDR2 reads FNYEAQ. The CDR3 contains 13 residues. The CDR3 DNA sequence: TGTGCCAGCTCCGGACAGAGGAACACTGAAGCTTTCTTT. It codes for CASSGQRNTEAFF.

This chain connects TRBV19 to TRBJ2-2, with D hard to call. This CDR3 spans 18 amino acids. The germline V gene has CDR1 LNHDA and CDR2 SQIVND (reference sequence). Trimming removed 3 bases at V and 2 bases at J, with 19 bases between. CDR3 in DNA: TGTGCCAGTAGTATCCCTCGTTTGGGTAGGAGTAACACCGGGGAGCTGTTTTTT. Its translation: CASSIPRLGRSNTGELFF.

The chain has TRBV7-9 and TRBJ2-1; 7 positions agree with TRBD1. This CDR3 is built from 18 residues. V lost 5 bases to trimming and J lost 0 bases; unmatched junction nucleotides: 13. Germline loops: CDR1 SEHNR, CDR2 FQNEAQ (reference sequence). Written as DNA, the CDR3 is TGTGCCAGCAGCCCACCAGCCGACAGGGTTAGCTCCTACAATGAGCAGTTCTTC. Translated, it gives CASSPPADRVSSYNEQFF.

The V and J genes are TRBV10-3 and TRBJ2-3; 10 positions agree with TRBD2. Germline CDR1 and CDR2: ENHRY and SYGVKD. The CDR3 sequence is 14 residues long. Trimming cost V 5 bases and J 6 bases; bases outside gene matches: 5. As DNA, the CDR3 is TGTGCCATCAGTAAAGGACTAGCGGTGGATACGCAGTATTTT. It translates to CAISKGLAVDTQYF.